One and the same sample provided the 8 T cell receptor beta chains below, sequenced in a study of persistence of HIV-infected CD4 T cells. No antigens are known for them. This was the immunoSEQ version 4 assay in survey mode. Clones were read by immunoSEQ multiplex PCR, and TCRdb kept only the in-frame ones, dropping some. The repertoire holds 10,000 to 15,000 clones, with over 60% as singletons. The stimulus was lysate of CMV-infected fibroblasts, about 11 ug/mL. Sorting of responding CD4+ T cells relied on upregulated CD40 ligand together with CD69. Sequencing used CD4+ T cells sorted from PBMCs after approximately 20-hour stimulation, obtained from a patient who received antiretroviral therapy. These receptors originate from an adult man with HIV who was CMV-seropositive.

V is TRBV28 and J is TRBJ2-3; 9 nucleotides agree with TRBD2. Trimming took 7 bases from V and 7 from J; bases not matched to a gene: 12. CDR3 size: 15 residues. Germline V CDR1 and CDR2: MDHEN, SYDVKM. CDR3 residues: CASTLVGGGGNTQYF. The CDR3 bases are TGTGCCAGCACCTTAGTCGGCGGGGGGGGCAATACGCAGTATTTT. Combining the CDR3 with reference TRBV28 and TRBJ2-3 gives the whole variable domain DVKVTQSSRYLVKRTGEKVFLECVQDMDHENMFWYRQDPGLGLRLIYFSYDVKMKEKGDIPEGYSVSREKKERFSLILESASTNQTSMYLCASTLVGGGGNTQYFGPGTRLTVL.

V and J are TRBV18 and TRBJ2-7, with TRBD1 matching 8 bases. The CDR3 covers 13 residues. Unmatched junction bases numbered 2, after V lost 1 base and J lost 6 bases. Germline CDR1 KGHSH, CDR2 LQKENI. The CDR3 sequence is CASSPQDRAEQYF. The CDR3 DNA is TGTGCCAGCTCACCACAGGACAGGGCCGAGCAGTACTTC.

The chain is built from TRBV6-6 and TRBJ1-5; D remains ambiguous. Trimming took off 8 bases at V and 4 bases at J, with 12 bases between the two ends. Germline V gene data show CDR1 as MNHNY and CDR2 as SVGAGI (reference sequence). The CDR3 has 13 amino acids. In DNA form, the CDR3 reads TGTGCCAGCGAAACTGGCAGAAATCAGCCCCAGCATTTT. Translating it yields CASETGRNQPQHF.

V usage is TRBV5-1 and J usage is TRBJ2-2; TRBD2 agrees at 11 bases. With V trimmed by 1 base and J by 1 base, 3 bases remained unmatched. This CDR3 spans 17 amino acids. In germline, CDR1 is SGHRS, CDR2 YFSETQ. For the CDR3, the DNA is TGCGCCAGCAGCTTGCTACTAGCGGGGGTGAACACCGGGGAGCTGTTTTTT. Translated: CASSLLLAGVNTGELFF.

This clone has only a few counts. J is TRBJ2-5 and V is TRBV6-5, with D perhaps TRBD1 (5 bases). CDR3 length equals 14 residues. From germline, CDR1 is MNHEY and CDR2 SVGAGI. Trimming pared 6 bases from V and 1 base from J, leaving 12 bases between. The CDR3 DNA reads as TGTGCCAGCAGACCTAGGGGATTCCAAGAGACCCAGTACTTC. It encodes CASRPRGFQETQYF.

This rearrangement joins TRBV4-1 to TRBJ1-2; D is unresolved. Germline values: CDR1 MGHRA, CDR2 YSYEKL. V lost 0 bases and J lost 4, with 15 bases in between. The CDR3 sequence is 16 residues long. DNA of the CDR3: TGCGCCAGCAGCCAAGATTTAAGCCAAAGGCCCTATGGCTACACCTTC. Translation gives CASSQDLSQRPYGYTF.

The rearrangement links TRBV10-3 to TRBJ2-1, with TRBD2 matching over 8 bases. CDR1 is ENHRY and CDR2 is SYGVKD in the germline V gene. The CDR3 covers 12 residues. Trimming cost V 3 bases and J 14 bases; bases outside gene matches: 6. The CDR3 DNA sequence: TGTGCCATCAGTGATTTACTAGCGGACAAGTTCTTC. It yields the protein CAISDLLADKFF.

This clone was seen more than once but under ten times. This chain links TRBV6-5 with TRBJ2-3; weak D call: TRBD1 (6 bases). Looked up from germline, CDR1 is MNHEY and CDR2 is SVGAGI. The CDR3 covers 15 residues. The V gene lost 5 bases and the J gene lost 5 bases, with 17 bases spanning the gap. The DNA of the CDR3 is TGTGCCAGCAGTAAGCTGGGGGCCGGGGTAGATACGCAGTATTTT. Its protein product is CASSKLGAGVDTQYF.